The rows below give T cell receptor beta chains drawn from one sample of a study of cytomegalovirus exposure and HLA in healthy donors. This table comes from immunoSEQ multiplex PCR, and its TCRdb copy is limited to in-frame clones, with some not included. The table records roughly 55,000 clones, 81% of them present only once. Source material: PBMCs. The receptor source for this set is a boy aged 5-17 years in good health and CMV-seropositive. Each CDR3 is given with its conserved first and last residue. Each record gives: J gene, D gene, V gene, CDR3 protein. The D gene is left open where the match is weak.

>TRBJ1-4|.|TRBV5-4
CASSGWGRNEKLFF
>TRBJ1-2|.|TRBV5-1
CASSREDYGYTF
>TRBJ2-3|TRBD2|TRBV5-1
CASSEGLAGGTDTQYF
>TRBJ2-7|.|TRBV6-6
CASSRRGGHEQYF
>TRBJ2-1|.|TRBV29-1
CSVAGDEQFF
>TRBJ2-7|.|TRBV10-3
CAISESWGKGDEQYF
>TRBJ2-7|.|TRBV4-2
CASSHIGSYEQYF
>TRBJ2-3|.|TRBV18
CASSQGVGRDTQYF
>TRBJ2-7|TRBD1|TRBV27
CASSFQGQGINEQYF
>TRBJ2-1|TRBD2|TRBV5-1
CASSLGGGRGINEQFF
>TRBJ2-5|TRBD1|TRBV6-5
CASSSPLTGEQYF
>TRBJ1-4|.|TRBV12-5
CASGLVGSGEKLFF
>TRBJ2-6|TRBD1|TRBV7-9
CASSHVTGNSGANVLTF
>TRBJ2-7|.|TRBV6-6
CASSLHRPGSSYEQYF
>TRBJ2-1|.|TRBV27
CASSLLLAQHNEQFF
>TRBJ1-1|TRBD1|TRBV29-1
CSVGDDRAAEAFF
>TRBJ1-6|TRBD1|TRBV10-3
CAIRSRDREKTPLHF
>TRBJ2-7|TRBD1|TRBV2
CASSGPKTGRSTYEQYF
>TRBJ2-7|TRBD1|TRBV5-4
CASSPGQAEQYF
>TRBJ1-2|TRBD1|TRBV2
CASSEGDRFCGYTF
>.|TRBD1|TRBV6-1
CASSEQSRGGQVGHEQYF
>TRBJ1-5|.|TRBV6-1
CASSEQSRNQPQHF
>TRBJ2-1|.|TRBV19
CASRPTDLGGAGEQFF
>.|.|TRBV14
CASSRGPATYEQYF
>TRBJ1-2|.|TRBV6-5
CASTVGGAYGYTF
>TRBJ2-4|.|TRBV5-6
CASSSKRRNRDVAKNIQYF
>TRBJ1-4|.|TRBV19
CASRPGGYNEKLFF
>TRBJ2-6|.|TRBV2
CASRREPSGANVLTF
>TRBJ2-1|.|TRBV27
CASSFPRRNEQFF
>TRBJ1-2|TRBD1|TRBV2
CASSPSAGQGFYGYTF
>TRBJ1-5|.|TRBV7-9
CASSLGYQGIQPQHF
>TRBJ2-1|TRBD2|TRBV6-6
CASGGVLNEQFF
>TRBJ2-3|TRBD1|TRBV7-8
CASSLGSWAGGVRGADTQYF
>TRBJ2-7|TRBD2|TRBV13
CASSLGSSGGASYEQYF
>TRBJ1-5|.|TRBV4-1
CASSQVQSNQPQHF
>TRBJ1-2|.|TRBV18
CASSAARYYGYTF
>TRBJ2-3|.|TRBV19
CASSIWGGTDTQYF
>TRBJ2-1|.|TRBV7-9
CASSLSSASSSYNERFF
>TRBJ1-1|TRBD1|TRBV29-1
CSATDRVAFF
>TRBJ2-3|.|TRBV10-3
CAISESAGSTDTQYF
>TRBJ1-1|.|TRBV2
CASTRALVTEAFF
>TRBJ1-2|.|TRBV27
CASRHGVNYGYTF
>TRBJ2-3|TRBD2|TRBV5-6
CASTRHGGSTDTQYF
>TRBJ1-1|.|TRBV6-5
CASSLTGDTEAFF
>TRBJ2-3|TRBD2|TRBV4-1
CASSPPAGGTDTQYF
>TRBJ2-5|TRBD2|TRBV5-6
CASSYGLGSMETQYF
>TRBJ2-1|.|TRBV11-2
CASSGAGQFF
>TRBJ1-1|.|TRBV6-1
CASSEWGGKIAEAFF
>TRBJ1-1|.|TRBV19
CASSIEGPNTEAFF
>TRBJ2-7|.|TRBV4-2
CASSQSSQGTYEQYF
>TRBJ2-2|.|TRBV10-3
CAISGQNTGELFF
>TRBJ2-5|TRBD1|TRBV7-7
CASSQLDREETQYF
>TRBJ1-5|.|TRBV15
CATSRRETGLYISNQPQHF
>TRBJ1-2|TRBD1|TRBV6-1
CASSGKNRGQGSNYGYTF
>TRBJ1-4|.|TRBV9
CASSREGTGNEKLFF
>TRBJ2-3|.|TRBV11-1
CASTPRGSSRTDTQYF
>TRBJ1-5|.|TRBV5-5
CASSQTRVQGRGNQPQHF
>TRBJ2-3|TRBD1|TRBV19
CASGQGLTYRTDTQYF
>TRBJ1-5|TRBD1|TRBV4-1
CASSQFGQGVSNQPQHF